This T cell receptor beta chain was found in a study of post-analysis software for immune sequencing data. On the study more broadly: The courses of disease that were included comprised relapsing-remitting, secondary progressive and progressive-relapsing multiple sclerosis.

The library was made from cDNA and included unique molecular identifiers. One entry per CDR3 protein results from TCRdb running MiXCR on the PCR reads. The sample carries about 820,000 distinct CDR3 sequences, roughly half recorded once. This CDR3 region has 14 residues. Trimming removed 3 bases from V and 9 bases from J; junction bases left unmatched: 10. Germline values: CDR1 DFQATT, CDR2 SNEGSKA (reference sequence). In its sample, this clonotype was seen a few times. What it recognizes is unknown. Broader study findings: Significantly lower normalized Chao1 diversity was seen in multiple sclerosis patients than in controls. Among 5 or 6 TRBV segments more frequent in patients than controls were TRBV5-6, TRBV5-1 and TRBV20-1.

Sequencing was performed on blood. This sequence originates from a girl between 10 and 17 years old with multiple sclerosis. The chain links TRBV20-1 to TRBJ2-1; 8 positions match TRBD2. CDR3 bases: TGCAGTGCTAGTCTAGCGGGCGCGGGGGGTGAGCAGTTCTTC. This translates into CSASLAGAGGEQFF.